This paragraph covers one TCR beta chain sequence. Its antigen is still unknown. The sample holds no much larger clone one base away, and base qualities are not on file. V is clipped by 2 bases and J by 7 bases, and the sequence between their germline boundaries is 9 bases long. Taken from cysteine to phenylalanine, the CDR3 has 12 residues. Solely the CDR3 DNA is kept, with 36 bases framed from the first base. The germline V gene provides CDR1 SGHTA and CDR2 FQGNSA. The data derive from a study of T cell repertoires in cytomegalovirus infection (dated by TCRdb to about 2019). For context, the study as a whole: The peptide stimulations were aimed at well-studied HLA-B-restricted epitopes as well as recently identified HLA-C-restricted CMV epitopes, whose presentation resists viral immunomodulation. The HLA type of each donor mattered for the analysis, because public TCR beta signatures pointed to carriage of CMV infection along with the matching HLA type. General study outcomes and caveats: The ex vivo response was dominated by HLA-C-restricted CMV-specific TCR beta clonotypes, which also provided the single most frequent clonotype in two of eight donors. In both this cohort and an independent approximately 400-donor cohort, the cumulative frequency of public TCR beta family members distinguished carriers of CMV infection plus the relevant HLA type.

Sequencer: Illumina HiSeq 1500. The raw public data were reprocessed by TCRdb itself: fastp quality trimming at Q25, MiXCR clonotype calling, in-frame beta chains only. Each entry merges the rows of one CDR3 protein and shows their most common DNA and genes. This sample has approximately 600,000 distinct CDR3 sequences in its table, and 35% to 50% of those were observed once. The ten largest clones add up to 48% of the sample. In light of the paper, this sample's treatment or condition label describes: in vitro stimulation with specific CMV peptide epitopes to enrich CMV-specific T cells. The rearranged segments are TRBV7-2 and TRBJ2-7; the D gene is not confidently resolved. The origin of this receptor is a human donor in good health (CMV status not recorded). Some clones in this sample may be carry-over from other donors' samples. This specimen was cultured PBMCs, taken from culture after CMV antigen stimulation. CDR3 sequence: CASSLTDWEQYF. In nucleotide form, the sequence is TGTGCCAGCAGCTTAACGGATTGGGAGCAGTACTTC.